This TCR beta chain was sequenced during a study of CD8 T cells in Susac syndrome. The germline V gene encodes CDR1 SEHNR and CDR2 FQNEAQ (reference sequence). The V gene lost 1 base and the J gene lost 4 bases, with 22 bases spanning the gap. This CDR3 comprises 18 residues. TCR beta from blood CD8+ and CD4+ T cells was sequenced. Negative isolation was used for CD8+ and CD4+ T cells, and FACS enrichment was applied to TEMRA cells. A quantity of about 0.5 to 1 ug RNA underwent reverse transcription using random hexamers. TCRdb processed the immunoSEQ multiplex PCR reads anew with MiXCR; each CDR3 protein has one entry. Found here are some 300,000 distinct CDR3 sequences, about 82% of them singletons; the top ten hold around 0.2%.

The chain carries TRBV7-9 and TRBJ1-1; perhaps TRBD1 as D (5 bases). This clonotype was obtained from a human donor with multiple sclerosis. Sequencing was done on a sample of CD8+ T cells from PBMCs. The CDR3 sequence: CASSLDAGAPNRGTEAFF. For the CDR3, the DNA is TGTGCCAGCAGCTTAGACGCCGGGGCCCCCAATCGGGGCACTGAAGCTTTCTTT.